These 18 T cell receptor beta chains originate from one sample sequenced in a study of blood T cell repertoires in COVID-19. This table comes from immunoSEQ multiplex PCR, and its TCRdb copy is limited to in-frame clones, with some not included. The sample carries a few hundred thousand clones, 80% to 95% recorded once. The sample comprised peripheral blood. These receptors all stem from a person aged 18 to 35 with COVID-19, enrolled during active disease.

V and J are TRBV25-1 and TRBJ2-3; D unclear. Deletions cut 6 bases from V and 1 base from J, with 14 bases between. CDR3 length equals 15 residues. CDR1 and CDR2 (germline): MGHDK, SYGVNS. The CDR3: CASRGELWGTDTQYF. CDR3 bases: TGTGCCAGCAGGGGCGAACTTTGGGGCACAGATACGCAGTATTTT.

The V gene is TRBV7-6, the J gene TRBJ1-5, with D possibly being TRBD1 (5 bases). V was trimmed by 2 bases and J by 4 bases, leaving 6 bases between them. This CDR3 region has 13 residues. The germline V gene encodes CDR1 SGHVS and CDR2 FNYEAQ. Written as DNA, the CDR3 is TGTGCCAGCAGCTTAAGGGGAAATCAGCCCCAGCATTTT. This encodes CASSLRGNQPQHF.

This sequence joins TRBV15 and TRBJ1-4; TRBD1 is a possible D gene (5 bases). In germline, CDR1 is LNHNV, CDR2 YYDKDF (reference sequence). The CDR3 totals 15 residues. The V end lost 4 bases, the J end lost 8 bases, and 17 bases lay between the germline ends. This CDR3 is CATSNTRVSGEKLFF. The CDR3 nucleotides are TGTGCCACCAGCAATACCAGGGTGTCAGGAGAAAAACTGTTTTTT. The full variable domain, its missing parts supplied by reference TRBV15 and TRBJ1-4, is DAMVIQNPRYQVTQFGKPVTLSCSQTLNHNVMYWYQQKSSQAPKLLFHYYDKDFNNEADTPDNFQSRRPNTSFCFLDIRSPGLGDTAMYLCATSNTRVSGEKLFFGSGTQLSVL.

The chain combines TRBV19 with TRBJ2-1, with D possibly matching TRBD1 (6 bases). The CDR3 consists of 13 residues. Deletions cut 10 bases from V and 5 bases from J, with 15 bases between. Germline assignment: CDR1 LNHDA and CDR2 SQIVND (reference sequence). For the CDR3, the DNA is TGTGCCATCTCCCTGGGGACAAACAATGAGCAGTTCTTC. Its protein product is CAISLGTNNEQFF. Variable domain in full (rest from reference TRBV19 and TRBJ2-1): DGGITQSPKYLFRKEGQNVTLSCEQNLNHDAMYWYRQDPGQGLRLIYYSQIVNDFQKGDIAEGYSVSREKKESFPLTVTSAQKNPTAFYLCAISLGTNNEQFFGPGTRLTVL.

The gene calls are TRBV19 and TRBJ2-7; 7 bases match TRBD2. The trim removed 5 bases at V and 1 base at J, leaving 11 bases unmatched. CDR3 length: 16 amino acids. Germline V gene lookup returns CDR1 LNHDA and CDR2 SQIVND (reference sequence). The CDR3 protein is CASSATWASGSYEQYF. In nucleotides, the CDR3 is TGTGCCAGTAGTGCGACGTGGGCTAGCGGATCCTACGAGCAGTACTTC.

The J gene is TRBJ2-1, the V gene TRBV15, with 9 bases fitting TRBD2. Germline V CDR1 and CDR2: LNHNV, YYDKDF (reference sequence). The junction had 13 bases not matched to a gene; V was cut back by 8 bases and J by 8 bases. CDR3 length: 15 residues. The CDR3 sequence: CATGDIAGVLDEQFF. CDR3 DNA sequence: TGTGCCACCGGAGATATAGCGGGAGTTCTGGATGAGCAGTTCTTC.

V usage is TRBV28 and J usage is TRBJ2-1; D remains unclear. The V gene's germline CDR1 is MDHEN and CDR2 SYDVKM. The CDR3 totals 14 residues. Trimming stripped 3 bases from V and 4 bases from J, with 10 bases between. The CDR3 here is CASSFRRFYNEQFF. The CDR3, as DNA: TGTGCCAGCAGTTTTCGGCGGTTTTACAATGAGCAGTTCTTC.

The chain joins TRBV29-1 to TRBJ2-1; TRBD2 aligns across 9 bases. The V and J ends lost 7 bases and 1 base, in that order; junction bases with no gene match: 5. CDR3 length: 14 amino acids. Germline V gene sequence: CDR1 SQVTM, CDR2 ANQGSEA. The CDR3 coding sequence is TGCAGCGGTCTAGCGGGGAAGTCCTACAATGAGCAGTTCTTC. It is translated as CSGLAGKSYNEQFF.

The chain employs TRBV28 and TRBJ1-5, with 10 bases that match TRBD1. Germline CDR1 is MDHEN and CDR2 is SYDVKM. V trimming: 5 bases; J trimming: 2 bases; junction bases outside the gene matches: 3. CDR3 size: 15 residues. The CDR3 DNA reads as TGTGCCAGCAGTGAAGGGACAGGGGGCAATCAGCCCCAGCATTTT. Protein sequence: CASSEGTGGNQPQHF.

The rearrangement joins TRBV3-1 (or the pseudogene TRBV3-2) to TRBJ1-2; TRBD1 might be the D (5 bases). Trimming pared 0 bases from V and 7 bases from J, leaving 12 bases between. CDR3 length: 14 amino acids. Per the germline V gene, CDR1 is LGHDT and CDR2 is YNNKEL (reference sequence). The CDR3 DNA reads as TGTGCCAGCAGCCAAGATAGGGCTCAGGGTGGCTACACCTTC. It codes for CASSQDRAQGGYTF.

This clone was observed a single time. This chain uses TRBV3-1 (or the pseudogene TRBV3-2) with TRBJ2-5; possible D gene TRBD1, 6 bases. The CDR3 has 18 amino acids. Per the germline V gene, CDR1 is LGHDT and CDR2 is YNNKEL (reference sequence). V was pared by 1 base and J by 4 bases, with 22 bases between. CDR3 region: CASSQGERTVSQGETQYF. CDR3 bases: TGTGCCAGCAGCCAAGGCGAGAGGACAGTTTCCCAGGGAGAGACCCAGTACTTC.

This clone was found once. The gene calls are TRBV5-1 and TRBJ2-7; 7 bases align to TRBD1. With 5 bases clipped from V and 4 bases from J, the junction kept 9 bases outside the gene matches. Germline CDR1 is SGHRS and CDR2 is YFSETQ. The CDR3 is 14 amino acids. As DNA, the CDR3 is TGCGCCAGCAGGGCCTCCGGGACAGAGTACGAGCAGTACTTC. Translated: CASRASGTEYEQYF.

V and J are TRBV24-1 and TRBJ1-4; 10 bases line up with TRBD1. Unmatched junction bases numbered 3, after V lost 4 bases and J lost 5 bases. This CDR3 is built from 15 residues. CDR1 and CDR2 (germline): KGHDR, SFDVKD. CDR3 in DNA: TGTGCCACCAGTGACCCGGGACAGGGGAATGAAAAACTGTTTTTT. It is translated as CATSDPGQGNEKLFF.

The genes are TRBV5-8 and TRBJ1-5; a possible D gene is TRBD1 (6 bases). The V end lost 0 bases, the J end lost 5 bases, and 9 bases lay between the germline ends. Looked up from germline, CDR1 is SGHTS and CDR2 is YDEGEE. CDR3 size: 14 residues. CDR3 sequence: CASSLEGGYQPQHF. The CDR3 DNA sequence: TGTGCCAGCAGCTTGGAGGGGGGGTATCAGCCCCAGCATTTT.

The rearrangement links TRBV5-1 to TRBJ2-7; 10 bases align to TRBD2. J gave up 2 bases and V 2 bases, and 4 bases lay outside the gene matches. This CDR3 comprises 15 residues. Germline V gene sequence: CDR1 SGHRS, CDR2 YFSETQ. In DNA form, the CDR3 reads TGCGCCAGCAGCTTAGCGGGAGGGCCTCCCTACGAGCAGTACTTC. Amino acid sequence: CASSLAGGPPYEQYF.

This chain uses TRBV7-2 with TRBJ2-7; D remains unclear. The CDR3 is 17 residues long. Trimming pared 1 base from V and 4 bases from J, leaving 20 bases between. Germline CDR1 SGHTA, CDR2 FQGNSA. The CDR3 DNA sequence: TGTGCCAGCAGCTTAGAAACAGTAACGCCCAGCCGTTACGAGCAGTACTTC. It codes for CASSLETVTPSRYEQYF.

The DNA for the CDR3 is TGTGCCAGCACCAAAGGCGCTAGCGGGGCCTACAATGAGCAGTTCTTC. Its translation: CASTKGASGAYNEQFF. This chain uses TRBV9 with TRBJ2-1; 9 bases match TRBD2. Germline values: CDR1 SGDLS, CDR2 YYNGEE. The CDR3 sequence is 16 residues long. The V gene end was trimmed by 6 bases and the J gene end by 2 bases; junction bases not matched to a gene: 9.

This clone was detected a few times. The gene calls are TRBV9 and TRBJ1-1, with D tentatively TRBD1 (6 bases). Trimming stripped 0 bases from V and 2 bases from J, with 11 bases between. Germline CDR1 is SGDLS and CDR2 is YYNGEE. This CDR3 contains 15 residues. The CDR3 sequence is CASSVESDSNTEAFF. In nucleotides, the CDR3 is TGTGCCAGCAGCGTAGAGTCGGACAGCAACACTGAAGCTTTCTTT.